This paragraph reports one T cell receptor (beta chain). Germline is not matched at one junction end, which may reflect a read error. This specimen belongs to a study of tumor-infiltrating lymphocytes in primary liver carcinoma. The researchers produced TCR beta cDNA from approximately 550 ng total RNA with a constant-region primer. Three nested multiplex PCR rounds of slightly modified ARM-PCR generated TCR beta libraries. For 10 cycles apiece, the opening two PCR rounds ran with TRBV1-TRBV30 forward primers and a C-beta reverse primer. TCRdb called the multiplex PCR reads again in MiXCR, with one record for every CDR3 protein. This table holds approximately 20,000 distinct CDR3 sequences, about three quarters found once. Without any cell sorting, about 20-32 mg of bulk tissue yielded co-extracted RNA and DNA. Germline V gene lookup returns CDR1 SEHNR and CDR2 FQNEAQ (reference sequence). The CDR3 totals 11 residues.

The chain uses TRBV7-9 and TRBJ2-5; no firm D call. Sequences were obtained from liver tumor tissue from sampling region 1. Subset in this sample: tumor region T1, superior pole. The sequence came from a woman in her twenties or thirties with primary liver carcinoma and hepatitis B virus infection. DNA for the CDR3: TGTGCCAGCACATTTAGAGAGACCCATTACTTC. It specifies CASTFRETHYF.